This T cell receptor beta chain was recorded in a study of technical replicates of blood from several donors. The CDR3 length is 13 residues. V dropped 4 bases and J dropped 3 bases, with 10 bases sitting between them. Germline V lookup: CDR1 SGHRS, CDR2 YFSETQ. Sequenced by immunoSEQ multiplex PCR; TCRdb stores in-frame clones only, minus some. The sample has 99,000 or so clones, 95% seen once; the top ten hold 0.2% to 0.25%. The TCR comes from a human donor in good health. V is TRBV5-1 and J is TRBJ2-5, with no clear D. Sequencing used T cells isolated from PBMCs. The CDR3, as DNA: TGCGCCAGCAGCCTCATGCTAGAAGAGACCCAGTACTTC. This encodes CASSLMLEETQYF.